What follows is one T cell receptor beta chain and its context. The data are from a study of patients and donors after allogeneic stem cell transplantation. The J segment lost 8 bases and the V segment lost 0 bases, leaving 7 bases of the junction unmatched. The CDR3 is 14 amino acids. Germline V CDR1 and CDR2: LNHNV, YYDKDF (reference sequence). From the RT-PCR reads, TCRdb called clonotypes with MiXCR, one entry per CDR3 protein. The repertoire holds approximately 430,000 distinct CDR3 sequences, with around 15% as singletons. The sequenced sample was blood, either unsorted or a sorted T cell fraction (not recorded which). The J gene is TRBJ2-7, the V gene TRBV15; 7 bases line up with TRBD1. The receptor was derived from a human donor who was either an allogeneic HSCT recipient or a stem cell or donor lymphocyte infusion donor (not recorded which). It is not recorded whose cells these are; they may come from a transplant donor. In DNA, the CDR3 is TGTGCCACCAGCAGAGATCAGGGGGAGATGAAGCAGTACTTC. Its translation is CATSRDQGEMKQYF.